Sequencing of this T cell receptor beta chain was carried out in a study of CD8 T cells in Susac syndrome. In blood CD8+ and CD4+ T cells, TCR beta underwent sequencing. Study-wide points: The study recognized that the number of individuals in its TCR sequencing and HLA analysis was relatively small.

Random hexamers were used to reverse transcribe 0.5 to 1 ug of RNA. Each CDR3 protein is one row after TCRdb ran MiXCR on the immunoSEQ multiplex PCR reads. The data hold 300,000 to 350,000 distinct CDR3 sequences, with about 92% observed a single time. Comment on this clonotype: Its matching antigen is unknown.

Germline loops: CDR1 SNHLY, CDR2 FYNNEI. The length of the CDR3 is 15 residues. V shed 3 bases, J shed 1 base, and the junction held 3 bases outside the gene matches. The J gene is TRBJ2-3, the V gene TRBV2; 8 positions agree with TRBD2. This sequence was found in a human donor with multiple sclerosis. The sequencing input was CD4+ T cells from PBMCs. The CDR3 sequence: CASSDSAGGTDTQYF. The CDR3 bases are TGTGCCAGCAGTGACTCAGCGGGGGGCACAGATACGCAGTATTTT.